What follows are 22 T cell receptor beta chains derived from one specimen sequenced in a study of T cells in Graves' hyperthyroidism and ophthalmopathy. The TCR beta CDR3 regions underwent amplification using RNA transcripts as the source. The TCR CDR3 first-round RT-PCR relied on the HTBI primer set. TCRdb redid the calling of the multiplex PCR reads with MiXCR, one entry per CDR3 protein. The data show about 660,000 distinct CDR3 sequences, just under 45% seen once. Sequencing was carried out using peripheral blood or thyroid tissue (not recorded which). These receptors were obtained from an adult man with Graves' disease, either hyperthyroidism or ophthalmopathy (not recorded which).

The rearrangement joins TRBV15 to TRBJ1-4; 8 nucleotides line up with TRBD1. CDR3 length equals 14 residues. CDR1 and CDR2 (germline): LNHNV, YYDKDF (reference sequence). The V and J ends lost 1 base and 11 bases, in that order; junction bases with no gene match: 6. CDR3 in DNA: TGTGCCACCAGCAGAGTGACAGGGGTGGAGAAACTGTTTTTT. It is translated as CATSRVTGVEKLFF.

The chain recombines TRBV7-9 with TRBJ1-4; TRBD1 might be the D (5 bases). Trimming took off 3 bases at V and 7 bases at J, with 9 bases between the two ends. The CDR3 runs 13 residues. Germline CDR1 and CDR2: SEHNR and FQNEAQ (reference sequence). CDR3 bases: TGTGCCAGCAGCTTGGGGGTACTTGAAAAACTGTTTTTT. Protein: CASSLGVLEKLFF. The variable domain in full, completed from reference TRBV7-9 and TRBJ1-4, reads DTGVSQNPRHKITKRGQNVTFRCDPISEHNRLYWYRQTLGQGPEFLTYFQNEAQLEKSRLLSDRFSAERPKGSFSTLEIQRTEQGDSAMYLCASSLGVLEKLFFGSGTQLSVL.

This rearrangement joins TRBV5-1 to TRBJ1-1; no clear D. This CDR3 is built from 12 residues. The V gene lost 4 bases and the J gene lost 1 base, with 5 bases spanning the gap. CDR1 is SGHRS and CDR2 is YFSETQ in the germline V gene. Here the CDR3 reads CASSTPNTEAFF. The CDR3 DNA sequence: TGCGCCAGCAGCACCCCGAACACTGAAGCTTTCTTT.

The chain is built from TRBV6-1 and TRBJ1-2; D may be TRBD1 (5 bases). Germline loops: CDR1 MNHNS, CDR2 SASEGT. The length of the CDR3 is 14 residues. With 0 bases removed from V and 4 bases from J, the gap between germline ends came to 9 bases. This CDR3 is CASSEAGTSYGYTF. The CDR3 bases are TGTGCCAGCAGTGAAGCAGGGACCAGCTATGGCTACACCTTC.

A few counts support this clonotype. This chain links TRBV9 with TRBJ1-2; tentative D call: TRBD1 (5 bases). This CDR3 contains 15 residues. Germline lookup yields CDR1 SGDLS and CDR2 YYNGEE. The ends were cut back, 0 bases at V and 6 bases at J, with 15 bases in the middle. Here the CDR3 DNA reads TGTGCCAGCAGCGTAGGGGAAGGGGAGAGGAATGGCTACACCTTC. Translated: CASSVGEGERNGYTF.

A note on this clonotype: A read error may account for a junction end that differs from germline. The rearrangement joins TRBV20-1 to TRBJ2-2; 8 bases are a match to TRBD1. From germline, CDR1 is DFQATT and CDR2 SNEGSKA (reference sequence). The CDR3 extends over 10 amino acids. Here the CDR3 DNA reads TGCAGTGCTAGGACAGGGGAACTGTTTTTT. Protein product: CSARTGELFF.

This chain joins TRBV29-1 and TRBJ1-2; D not certain. This CDR3 contains 13 residues. Germline V gene sequence: CDR1 SQVTM, CDR2 ANQGSEA. Trimming shortened V by 7 bases and J by 0 bases, and 12 bases separated the two germline ends. The CDR3 DNA follows: TGCAGCGATTACGGGGATTCTAACTATGGCTACACCTTC. Protein product: CSDYGDSNYGYTF.

This clonotype was seen a few times. The V call is TRBV12-3 or TRBV12-4, the J call TRBJ2-7, with D possibly TRBD2 on 5 matching bases. Trimming pared 3 bases from V and 0 bases from J, leaving 9 bases between. This CDR3 has 14 amino acids. In nucleotides, the CDR3 is TGTGCCAGCAGTTTTGGCGGACTCTCCTACGAGCAGTACTTC. Translation: CASSFGGLSYEQYF.

This clonotype was observed a single time. The rearrangement uses TRBV10-3 and TRBJ1-6; a weak D match, TRBD1 (5 bases). The CDR3 consists of 13 residues. Deletions cut 1 base from V and 10 bases from J, with 8 bases between. In germline, CDR1 is ENHRY, CDR2 SYGVKD. The CDR3: CAISEFRESPLHF. The CDR3 nucleotides are TGTGCCATCAGTGAGTTCAGGGAATCACCCCTCCACTTT.

There are a few counts of this clonotype. The V gene is TRBV12-3 or TRBV12-4, the J gene TRBJ1-1; D remains ambiguous. This CDR3 spans 14 amino acids. Trimming removed 2 bases from V and 4 bases from J, with 11 bases in between. The CDR3 spells CASSLRPGSTEAFF. For the CDR3, the DNA is TGTGCCAGCAGTTTACGCCCGGGCTCCACTGAAGCTTTCTTT.

This clonotype appeared a few times. V gene TRBV5-5 combines with J gene TRBJ1-5; D remains unclear. The CDR3 has 15 residues. V lost 1 base and J 6 bases, leaving 14 bases between the germline ends. The V gene's germline CDR1 is SGHKS and CDR2 YYEKEE (reference sequence). CDR3 sequence: CASSLRPKGSQPQHF. Written as DNA, the CDR3 is TGTGCCAGCAGCTTGCGGCCCAAAGGGAGTCAGCCCCAGCATTTT.

This clonotype has a count of ten or more. The chain uses TRBV5-1 and TRBJ1-1; D may be TRBD1 (6 bases). Per germline, CDR1 SGHRS and CDR2 YFSETQ. There are 15 residues in the CDR3. V was shortened by 0 bases and J by 2 bases, with 11 bases between the two germline ends. The CDR3 here is CASSLVTGFNTEAFF. For the CDR3, the DNA is TGCGCCAGCAGCTTGGTTACAGGGTTTAACACTGAAGCTTTCTTT.

A few counts support this clonotype. The chain carries TRBV5-1 and TRBJ2-7; 10 bases match TRBD2. Germline lookup yields CDR1 SGHRS and CDR2 YFSETQ. The ends lost 5 bases at V and 2 bases at J; junction bases unmatched: 7. This CDR3 contains 15 residues. The CDR3 bases are TGCGCCAGCAGGGAAGGACTAGCGGAAACCTACGAGCAGTACTTC. Its protein is CASREGLAETYEQYF.

This clonotype was counted ten times or more. The junction differs from germline at one of its ends, possibly a read error. The rearrangement uses TRBV5-1 and TRBJ2-7; TRBD1 matches 9 bases. The CDR3 loop spans 13 amino acids. Per the germline V gene, CDR1 is SGHRS and CDR2 is YFSETQ. CDR3 amino acids: CASSAGQGYEQYF. As DNA, the CDR3 is TGTGCCAGCAGCGCGGGACAGGGTTACGAGCAGTACTTC. The full variable domain, with the rest looked up from reference TRBV5-1 and TRBJ2-7, is KAGVTQTPRYLIKTRGQQVTLSCSPISGHRSVSWYQQTPGQGLQFLFEYFSETQRNKGNFPGRFSGRQFSNSRSEMNVSTLELGDSALYLCASSAGQGYEQYFGPGTRLTVT.

About this clonotype itself: The junction and the germline gene differ at one end; a read error may be behind it. V and J are TRBV10-1 and TRBJ1-2; no clear D. Germline V gives CDR1 WNHNN, CDR2 SYGVQD (reference sequence). This CDR3 spans 13 amino acids. This chain's CDR3 is CASITSQGWGYTF. The CDR3, as DNA: TGTGCCAGCATAACTTCCCAAGGGTGGGGCTACACCTTC.

This chain uses TRBV15 with TRBJ2-7, with 8 nucleotides matching TRBD2. Germline V CDR1 and CDR2: LNHNV, YYDKDF (reference sequence). The CDR3 extends over 15 amino acids. With V trimmed by 1 base and J by 4 bases, 6 bases remained unmatched. CDR3 DNA sequence: TGTGCCACCAGCAGAGCAGGCGGGGGGATTTACGAGCAGTACTTC. Amino acids: CATSRAGGGIYEQYF.

The chain uses TRBV29-1 and TRBJ2-7, with 9 bases that match TRBD1. Germline assignment: CDR1 SQVTM and CDR2 ANQGSEA. V trimming: 7 bases; J trimming: 6 bases; junction bases outside the gene matches: 10. CDR3 size: 13 residues. The CDR3 DNA reads as TGCAGCGCCCTCTGGGGGACAGGGTCCGAGCAGTACTTC. Protein sequence: CSALWGTGSEQYF.

The chain carries TRBV2 and TRBJ1-5; D is unresolved. Germline loops: CDR1 SNHLY, CDR2 FYNNEI. The CDR3 extends over 13 amino acids. V lost 1 base and J 7 bases, leaving 8 bases between the germline ends. The CDR3 sequence is CASSEVVEQPQHF. CDR3 DNA sequence: TGTGCCAGCAGTGAAGTGGTCGAGCAGCCCCAGCATTTT.

The genes are TRBV10-3 and TRBJ1-4; unclear D gene. This CDR3 spans 15 amino acids. Germline values: CDR1 ENHRY, CDR2 SYGVKD. V shed 1 base and J shed 7 bases, with 13 bases lying between them. The CDR3 DNA sequence: TGTGCCATCAGTGAGTACCGACGGTTGGGTGAAAAACTGTTTTTT. Translating gives CAISEYRRLGEKLFF.

A note on this clonotype: Given a much more abundant clone one base away, this may be a read error. The chain combines TRBV2 with TRBJ2-7, with 8 nucleotides matching TRBD1. In germline, CDR1 is SNHLY, CDR2 FYNNEI. V lost 7 bases and J lost 4; bases outside the gene matches: 6. The CDR3 has 13 residues. In nucleotides, the CDR3 is TGTGCCAGCAACAGGGGGAGAGGATACGAGCAGTACGTC. It specifies CASNRGRGYEQYV.

Turning to this clonotype: The junction departs from germline at one end; a sequencing error may be responsible. The CDR3, as DNA: TGCGCCAGCAGAGAGTTGGGGGGTGCAGGCAATCAGCCCCAGCATTTT. This encodes CASRELGGAGNQPQHF. The chain couples TRBV10-2 to TRBJ1-5; D may be TRBD1 (5 bases). The V gene's germline CDR1 is WSHSY and CDR2 SAAADI. The CDR3 loop spans 16 amino acids.

The chain has TRBV10-3 and TRBJ1-5; D uncertain. The germline gives CDR1 ENHRY, CDR2 SYGVKD. This CDR3 region has 14 residues. Trimming removed 5 bases from V and 3 bases from J, with 11 bases in between. The CDR3 sequence: CAISSLRSNQPQHF. Written as DNA, the CDR3 is TGTGCCATCAGTTCGCTCCGGTCCAATCAGCCCCAGCATTTT.